Sequencing of this T cell receptor (beta chain) was carried out in a study of beta chain features in type 1 diabetes (dated by TCRdb to the late 2010s). Background on the whole study: No differences in mean age, gender distribution, total cell number or subset yield were found between patients and healthy donors. A total of roughly 99,000,000 sorted cells were examined across all samples, and the number of cells per subset was strongly correlated with RNA yield. The study compared the TCRB repertoires of sorted circulating CD4+ T cell subsets in recently diagnosed type 1 diabetes patients with those in matched healthy donors. Regulatory and stem cell-like memory subsets were obtained from only 8 patients and about 8 healthy donors, while naive and central memory subsets were obtained from all 30 or so donors. General findings and caveats noted by the study authors: Shorter templates might have been favored by PCR, but patient and control samples were amplified and corrected together, so both groups would have been affected equally by any skew. Naive, central memory and regulatory TCRB repertoires appeared more similar among patients than among healthy donors. Because the HLA sub-analyses included only small numbers of individuals, any influence of HLA type on TCRB rearrangement was left unresolved. Patients with type 1 diabetes made fewer insertions and deleted more nucleotides at VDJ recombination sites, implying thymic rearrangement abnormalities. Because cDNA rather than genomic DNA was sequenced, highly expressing activated cells could have been over-represented, although no difference in activation and CD3 levels was found between groups. In all four CD4+ subsets, TCRB CDR3 length was moderately but significantly shorter in type 1 diabetes patients.

The CDR3 measures 18 amino acids from cysteine to phenylalanine. Only the CDR3 DNA stays, 54 bases, in frame from base 1. Taken from the germline V gene, the CDR1 and CDR2 loops are SGDLS and YYNGEE. V is shortened by 4 bases, J by 6 bases, and the region joining them spans 26 bases. Each donor gave one peripheral blood draw, averaging around 0.11 L, which was collected into heparinised tubes. A BD FACSAria II and a panel including CD45RO, CCR7, CD25, CD127, CD95 and CD27 were used to sort naive, central memory, regulatory and stem cell-like memory CD4+ T cells. Purity was above 95% for every sorted population. PBMCs were isolated immediately by Lymphoprep density gradient centrifugation and stained directly without culture. To minimize batch effects, samples were stained and sorted in pairs, one healthy donor with one patient per experiment. The High Capacity cDNA Reverse Transcription Kit was used to reverse transcribe all of the isolated RNA, meaning that expressed TCRB transcripts were what got sequenced. Deep immunoSEQ sequencing was performed on naive, central memory and regulatory T cell samples, with an average of around 3.4 million total reads per sample. After sorted cells were lysed in RLT buffer, RNA was extracted with DNase-treated RNeasy Micro or Mini kits, with the choice depending on cell number. To prevent cross-contamination, each cell subset was processed individually, whereas patient and healthy donor samples were processed jointly. The immunoSEQ multiplex PCR was used to amplify TCRB sequences from cDNA, generating 87-bp fragments that spanned the CDR3 region. Amplicons were sequenced on the Illumina HiSeq platform. As for the original processing: PCR bias was corrected computationally using synthetic template baselines, and reads within Hamming distance 2 were collapsed, with unmergeable singletons discarded. Reads were aligned against IMGT so that V, D and J genes, CDR3 length and insertions or deletions at six rearrangement sites could be assigned. Within each subset, clonotype counts were normalized to the number of sorted cells before true diversity and Gini coefficients were calculated with the tcR R package. Repertoire sharing was quantified using the overlap coefficient calculated on TCRB nucleotide sequences. As a proxy for the pre-selection repertoire, out-of-frame TCRB sequences from naive cells were analyzed. The table comes from immuneACCESS by way of TCRdb, which keeps in-frame sequences with V and J called. Part of the clones is missing from these tables; in studies checked, under half for an unresolved V gene and the rest for unknown reasons. The V and J calls and clone size come from that table; D and trimming were worked out from the DNA. Recorded for this sample are around 600,000 clones; around 12% of them occurred a single time. The top ten hold more than 0.1% of the sample.

On this clone: Its antigen remains unidentified. Base qualities were left out, and no much larger clone turns up one base away.

The sequenced material came from naive CD4+ T cells from blood. Interpreted using the paper, the cell subset or site label stands for: true naive CD4+ T cells. The source is a man aged 25 to 40 with type 1 diabetes. Rearrangement joined TRBV9 to TRBJ2-1; no confident D gene assignment can be made. The nucleotides read TGTGCCAGCAGCCCGGATAAGGGCGTCCTTCAGCAGGCCAATGAGCAGTTCTTC. Its protein reads: CASSPDKGVLQQANEQFF.